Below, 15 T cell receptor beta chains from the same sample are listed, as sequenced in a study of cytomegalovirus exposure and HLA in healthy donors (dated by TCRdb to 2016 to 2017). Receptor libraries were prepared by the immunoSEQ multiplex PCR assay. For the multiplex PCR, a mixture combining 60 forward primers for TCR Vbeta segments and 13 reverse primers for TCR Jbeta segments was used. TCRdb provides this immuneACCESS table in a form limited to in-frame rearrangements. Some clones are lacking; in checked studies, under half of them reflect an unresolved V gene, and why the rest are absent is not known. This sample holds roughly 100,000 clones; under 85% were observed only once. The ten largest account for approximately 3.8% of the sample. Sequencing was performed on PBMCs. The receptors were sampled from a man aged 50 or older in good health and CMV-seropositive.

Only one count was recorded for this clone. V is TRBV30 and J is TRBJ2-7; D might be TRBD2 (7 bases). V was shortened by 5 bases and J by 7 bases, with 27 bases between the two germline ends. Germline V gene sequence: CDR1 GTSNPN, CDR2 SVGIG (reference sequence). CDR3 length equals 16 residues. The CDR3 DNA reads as TGTGCCTGGGGATGGGGGGGCGACCCACTTTCAGGAGAGCAGTACTTC. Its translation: CAWGWGGDPLSGEQYF.

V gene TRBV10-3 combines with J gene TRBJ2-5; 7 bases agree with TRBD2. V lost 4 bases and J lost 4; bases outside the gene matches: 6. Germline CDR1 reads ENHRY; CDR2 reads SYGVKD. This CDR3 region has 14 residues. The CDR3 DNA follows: TGTGCCATCAGTGGGTCGGCTAGCGGAGAGACCCAGTACTTC. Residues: CAISGSASGETQYF.

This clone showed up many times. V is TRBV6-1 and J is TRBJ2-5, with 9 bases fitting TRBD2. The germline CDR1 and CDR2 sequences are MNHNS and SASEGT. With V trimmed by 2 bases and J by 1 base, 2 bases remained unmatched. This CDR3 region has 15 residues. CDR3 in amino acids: CASSELAGTQETQYF. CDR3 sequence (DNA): TGTGCCAGCAGTGAACTAGCGGGAACCCAAGAGACCCAGTACTTC.

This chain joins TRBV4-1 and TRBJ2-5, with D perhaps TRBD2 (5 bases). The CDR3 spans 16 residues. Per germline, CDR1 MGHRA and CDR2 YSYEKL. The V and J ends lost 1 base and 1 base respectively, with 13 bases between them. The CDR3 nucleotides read TGCGCCAGCAGCCAAGCCCCGGGCGGGCTCCAAGAGACCCAGTACTTC. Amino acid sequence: CASSQAPGGLQETQYF.

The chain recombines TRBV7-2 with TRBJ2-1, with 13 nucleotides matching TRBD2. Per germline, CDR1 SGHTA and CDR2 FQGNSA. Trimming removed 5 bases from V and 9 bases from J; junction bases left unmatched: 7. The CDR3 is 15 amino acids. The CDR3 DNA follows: TGTGCCAGCAGCCCTCCGGGACTAGCGGGACCTGAGCAGTTCTTC. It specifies CASSPPGLAGPEQFF.

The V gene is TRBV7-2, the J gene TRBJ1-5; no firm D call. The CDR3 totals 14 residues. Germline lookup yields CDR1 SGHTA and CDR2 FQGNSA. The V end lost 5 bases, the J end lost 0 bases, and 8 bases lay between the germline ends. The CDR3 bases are TGTGCCAGCAGCCCCTCTTATAGCAATCAGCCCCAGCATTTT. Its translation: CASSPSYSNQPQHF.

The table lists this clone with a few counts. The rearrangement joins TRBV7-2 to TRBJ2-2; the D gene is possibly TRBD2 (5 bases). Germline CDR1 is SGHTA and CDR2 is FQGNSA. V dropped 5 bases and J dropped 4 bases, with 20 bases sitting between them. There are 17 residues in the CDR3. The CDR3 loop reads CASSLRRSGIGTGELFF. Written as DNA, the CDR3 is TGTGCCAGCAGCCTCCGGAGGAGCGGTATAGGCACCGGGGAGCTGTTTTTT.

For the CDR3, the DNA is TGCGCCAGCAGCCGACAGGGTCGGGAGACCCAGTACTTC. Protein product: CASSRQGRETQYF. This rearrangement joins TRBV10-1 to TRBJ2-5; TRBD1 aligns across 7 bases. The CDR3 is made up of 13 amino acids. V was pared by 6 bases and J by 5 bases, with 6 bases of the junction left unmatched. From germline, CDR1 is WNHNN and CDR2 SYGVQD (reference sequence).

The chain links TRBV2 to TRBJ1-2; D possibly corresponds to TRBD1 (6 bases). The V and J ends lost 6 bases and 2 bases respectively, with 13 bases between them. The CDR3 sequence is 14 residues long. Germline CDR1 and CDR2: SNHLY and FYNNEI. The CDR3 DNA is TGTGCCAGCAGACAAACACAGGGAAACTATGGCTACACCTTC. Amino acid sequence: CASRQTQGNYGYTF.

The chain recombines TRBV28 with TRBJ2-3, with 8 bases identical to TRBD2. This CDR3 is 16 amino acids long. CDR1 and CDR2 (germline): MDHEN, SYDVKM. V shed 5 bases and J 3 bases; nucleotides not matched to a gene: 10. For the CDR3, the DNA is TGTGCCAGCAGTACCGGGACTAGACGGCAGACAGATACGCAGTATTTT. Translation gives CASSTGTRRQTDTQYF.

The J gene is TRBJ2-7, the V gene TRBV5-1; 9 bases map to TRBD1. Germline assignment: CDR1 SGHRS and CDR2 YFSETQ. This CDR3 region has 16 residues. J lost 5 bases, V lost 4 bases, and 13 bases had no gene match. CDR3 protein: CASSAISGTGIHEQYF. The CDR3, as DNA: TGCGCCAGCAGCGCGATTTCCGGGACAGGGATCCACGAGCAGTACTTC.

CDR3 loop: CASSQVGGAQGIQYF. CDR3 coding DNA: TGTGCCAGCAGCCAAGTAGGGGGGGCCCAAGGCATTCAGTACTTC. This chain joins TRBV14 and TRBJ2-4; TRBD2 is a possible D gene (7 bases). Germline values: CDR1 SGHDN, CDR2 FVKESK. This CDR3 comprises 15 residues. Trimming removed 1 base from V and 9 bases from J, with 16 bases in between.

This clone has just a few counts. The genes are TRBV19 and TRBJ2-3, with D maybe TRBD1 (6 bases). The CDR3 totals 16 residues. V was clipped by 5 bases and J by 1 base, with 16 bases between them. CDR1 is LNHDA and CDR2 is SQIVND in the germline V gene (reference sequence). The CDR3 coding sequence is TGTGCCAGTAGTGTGGGGGCGGAAATCGGCACAGATACGCAGTATTTT. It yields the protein CASSVGAEIGTDTQYF.

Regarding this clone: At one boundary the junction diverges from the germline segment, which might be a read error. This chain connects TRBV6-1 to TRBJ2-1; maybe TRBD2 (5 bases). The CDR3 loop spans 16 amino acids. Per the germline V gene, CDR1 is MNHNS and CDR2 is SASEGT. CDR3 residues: CASSELPGNTYNGQFF. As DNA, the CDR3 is TGTGCCAGCAGTGAACTGCCGGGAAATACTTACAATGGGCAGTTCTTC.

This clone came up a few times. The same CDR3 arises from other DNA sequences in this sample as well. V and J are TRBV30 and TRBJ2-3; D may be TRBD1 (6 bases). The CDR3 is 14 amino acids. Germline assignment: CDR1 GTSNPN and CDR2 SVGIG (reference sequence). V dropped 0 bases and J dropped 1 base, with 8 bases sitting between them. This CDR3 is CAWSVQGGTDTQYF. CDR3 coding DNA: TGTGCCTGGAGTGTACAGGGCGGCACAGATACGCAGTATTTT.